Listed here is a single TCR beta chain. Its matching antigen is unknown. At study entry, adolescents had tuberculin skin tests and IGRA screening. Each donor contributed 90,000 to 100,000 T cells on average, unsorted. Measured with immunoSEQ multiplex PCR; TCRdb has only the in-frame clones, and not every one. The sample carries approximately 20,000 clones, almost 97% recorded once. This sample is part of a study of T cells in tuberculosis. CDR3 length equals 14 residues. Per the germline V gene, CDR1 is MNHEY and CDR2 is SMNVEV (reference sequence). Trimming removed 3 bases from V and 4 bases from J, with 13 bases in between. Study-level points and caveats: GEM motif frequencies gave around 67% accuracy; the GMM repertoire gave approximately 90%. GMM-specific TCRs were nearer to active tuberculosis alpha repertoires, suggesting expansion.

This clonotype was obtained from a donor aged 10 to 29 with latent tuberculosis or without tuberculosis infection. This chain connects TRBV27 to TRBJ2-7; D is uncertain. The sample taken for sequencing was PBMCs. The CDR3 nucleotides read TGTGCCAGCAGTTTGGGCCAGATACCGTACGAGCAGTACTTC. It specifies CASSLGQIPYEQYF.